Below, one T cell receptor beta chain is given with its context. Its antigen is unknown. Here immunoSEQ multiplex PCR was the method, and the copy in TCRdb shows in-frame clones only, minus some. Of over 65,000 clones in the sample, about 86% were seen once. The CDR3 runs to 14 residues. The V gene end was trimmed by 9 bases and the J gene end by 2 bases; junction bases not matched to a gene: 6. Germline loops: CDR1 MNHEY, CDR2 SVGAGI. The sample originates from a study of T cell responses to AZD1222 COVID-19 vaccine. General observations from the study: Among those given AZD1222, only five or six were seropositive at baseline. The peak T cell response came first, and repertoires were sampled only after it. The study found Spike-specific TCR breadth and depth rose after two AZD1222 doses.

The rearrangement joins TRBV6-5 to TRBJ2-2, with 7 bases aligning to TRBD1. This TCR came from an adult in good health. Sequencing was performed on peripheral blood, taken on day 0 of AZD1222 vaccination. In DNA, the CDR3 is TGTGCCAGTTCCGGGACAGCCAACACCGGGGAGCTGTTTTTT. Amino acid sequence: CASSGTANTGELFF.